This T cell receptor (beta chain) was captured by sequencing in a study of blood T cell repertoires in COVID-19. Study-wide background: The United States, Italy and Spain were the sources of the acute and convalescent COVID-19 samples. Sources were T cells, B-cell-depleted T cells, or PBMCs; the material itself was cDNA or gDNA.

The germline gives CDR1 KGHSH, CDR2 LQKENI. J was trimmed by 1 base and V by 6 bases; bases with no gene match: 3. The CDR3 loop spans 14 amino acids. How the authors handled the data: Using reference gene primer amplification, nucleated cell counts were estimated. Generated by immunoSEQ multiplex PCR, the TCRdb table keeps only in-frame clones and is missing some. The V and J calls and clone size are taken from that table; D and trimming were inferred from the DNA. Seen here are some 250,000 clones, about 86% observed once, and the top ten hold less than 4%. Input material: peripheral blood. The chain combines TRBV18 with TRBJ2-3; 8 bases match TRBD2. This TCR derives from a young woman who had recovered from COVID-19. The CDR3 region has the DNA TGTGCCAGCTCGCCGACTAGCGGCACAGATACGCAGTATTTT. Protein sequence: CASSPTSGTDTQYF.